These 10 T cell receptor beta chains were sequenced from one sample in a study of blood T cell repertoires in COVID-19. TCRdb's copy holds only in-frame clones and misses some; the assay was immunoSEQ multiplex PCR. The sample contains 200,000 to 300,000 clones, roughly 80% of which appear only once. The specimen sequenced was peripheral blood. These TCRs come from a woman between 65 and 79 years old with acute or convalescent COVID-19.

The chain recombines TRBV7-2 with TRBJ2-3, with D possibly matching TRBD2 (5 bases). V dropped 4 bases and J dropped 6 bases, with 8 bases sitting between them. The germline gives CDR1 SGHTA, CDR2 FQGNSA. This CDR3 has 12 amino acids. Here the CDR3 reads CASSSWRDTQYF. DNA of the CDR3: TGTGCCAGCAGCTCTTGGAGGGATACGCAGTATTTT.

The chain combines TRBV19 with TRBJ1-3, with a weak D call TRBD1 (5 bases). Germline V lookup: CDR1 LNHDA, CDR2 SQIVND (reference sequence). The V end was cut by 5 bases, the J end by 0 bases, with 14 bases between. The CDR3 is made up of 16 amino acids. The CDR3, as DNA: TGTGCCAGTAGTCTTAGCGGACACCGCTCTGGAAACACCATATATTTT. Translated: CASSLSGHRSGNTIYF.

The chain recombines TRBV4-2 with TRBJ2-7, with 8 nucleotides matching TRBD1. The CDR3 is 14 residues long. V trimming: 1 base; J trimming: 6 bases; junction bases outside the gene matches: 5. The germline CDR1 and CDR2 sequences are LGHNA and YNFKEQ. The CDR3 region is CASSQVGQGSEQYF. Here the CDR3 DNA reads TGTGCCAGCAGCCAAGTTGGACAGGGTTCCGAGCAGTACTTC.

This clone was seen more than once but under ten times. The chain uses TRBV6-1 and TRBJ1-1; D uncertain. Germline V CDR1 and CDR2: MNHNS, SASEGT. CDR3 length equals 15 residues. Trimming pared 3 bases from V and 0 bases from J, leaving 11 bases between. This CDR3 reads CASSDSPAMNTEAFF. CDR3 nucleotides: TGTGCCAGCAGTGATTCCCCTGCGATGAACACTGAAGCTTTCTTT.

The chain is built from TRBV6-5 and TRBJ2-3; TRBD1 matches 8 bases. CDR1 and CDR2 (germline): MNHEY, SVGAGI. The CDR3 is made up of 16 amino acids. The V segment lost 0 bases and the J segment 2 bases; nucleotides outside the gene matches: 4. The CDR3 DNA reads as TGTGCCAGCAGTTACTCTGGCAGGGGGCCCACAGATACGCAGTATTTT. This sequence encodes CASSYSGRGPTDTQYF.

The chain uses TRBV6-2 or TRBV6-3 and TRBJ1-1, with TRBD1 matching 8 bases. Germline V gene lookup returns CDR1 MNHEY and CDR2 SVGEGT. The CDR3 spans 15 residues. V lost 4 bases to trimming and J lost 5 bases; unmatched junction nucleotides: 9. The CDR3 coding sequence is TGTGCCAGCAGTTTACTTCAGGGGGCCGGGACTGAAGCTTTCTTT. Its protein is CASSLLQGAGTEAFF.

This clone was counted between two and nine times. The chain couples TRBV15 to TRBJ1-6; TRBD1 might be the D (6 bases). The V gene's germline CDR1 is LNHNV and CDR2 YYDKDF (reference sequence). V gave up 4 bases and J gave up 7 bases, with 17 bases separating them. The CDR3 sequence is 16 residues long. Written as DNA, the CDR3 is TGTGCCACCAGCATTAGGGGCAGGGGTTTAAATTCACCCCTCCACTTT. As protein: CATSIRGRGLNSPLHF.

The chain joins TRBV19 to TRBJ1-5; 8 bases are a match to TRBD1. Germline loops: CDR1 LNHDA, CDR2 SQIVND (reference sequence). The CDR3 sequence is 15 residues long. Trimming at V came to 5 bases and at J to 6 bases, leaving 9 bases not matched to a gene. CDR3 protein: CASSGAGGARQPQHF. In DNA, the CDR3 is TGTGCCAGTAGTGGTGCAGGGGGCGCCCGTCAGCCCCAGCATTTT.

This clone has a single count. The chain couples TRBV7-9 to TRBJ1-1; the D is unclear. V was pared by 3 bases and J by 0 bases, with 2 bases between. CDR1 and CDR2 (germline): SEHNR, FQNEAQ (reference sequence). This CDR3 is 12 amino acids long. DNA of the CDR3: TGTGCCAGCAGCTTCATGAACACTGAAGCTTTCTTT. Amino acid sequence: CASSFMNTEAFF. Full variable domain (outside the CDR3, taken from reference TRBV7-9 and TRBJ1-1): DTGVSQNPRHKITKRGQNVTFRCDPISEHNRLYWYRQTLGQGPEFLTYFQNEAQLEKSRLLSDRFSAERPKGSFSTLEIQRTEQGDSAMYLCASSFMNTEAFFGQGTRLTVV.

In its sample, this clone was seen a few times. The chain joins TRBV5-6 to TRBJ1-4, with TRBD1 matching over 9 bases. This CDR3 has 17 residues. The J segment lost 4 bases and the V segment lost 4 bases, leaving 11 bases of the junction unmatched. CDR1 SGHDT and CDR2 YYEEEE come from the germline V gene. The CDR3 region is CASSQRLQGAYNEKLFF. CDR3 sequence (DNA): TGTGCCAGCAGCCAGCGCTTACAGGGGGCCTATAATGAAAAACTGTTTTTT.